One sample yielded the 5 T cell receptor beta chains listed below, sequenced in a study of T cells in Graves' hyperthyroidism and ophthalmopathy. Amplified TCR beta CDR3 regions came from RNA transcripts. RT-PCR in the first round (using the HTBI primer set) targeted the TCR CDR3. TCRdb redid the calling of the multiplex PCR reads with MiXCR, one entry per CDR3 protein. The sample has around 350,000 distinct CDR3 sequences; approximately 18% are singletons. The sequenced sample consisted of blood. The receptors originated from a young woman with Graves' hyperthyroidism that later progressed to Graves' ophthalmopathy.

The chain uses TRBV19 and TRBJ2-2, with 7 positions matching TRBD1. This CDR3 contains 17 residues. Germline CDR1 is LNHDA and CDR2 is SQIVND (reference sequence). Trimming removed 5 bases from V and 0 bases from J; junction bases left unmatched: 9. CDR3 sequence (DNA): TGTGCCAGTAGTGGTCGTGGGCAGGGGGCGAACACCGGGGAGCTGTTTTTT. This gives the protein CASSGRGQGANTGELFF.

This clonotype occurred many times. V and J are TRBV12-3 or TRBV12-4 and TRBJ1-1; no clear D gene. Trimming pared 3 bases from V and 5 bases from J, leaving 7 bases between. The CDR3 spans 12 residues. The CDR3 loop is CASSFARTEAFF. The CDR3 DNA reads TGTGCCAGCAGTTTTGCTCGTACTGAAGCTTTCTTT.

The rearrangement joins TRBV5-1 to TRBJ1-3; TRBD1 matches 9 bases. The V segment lost 3 bases and the J segment 3 bases; nucleotides outside the gene matches: 7. CDR3 length: 16 amino acids. Germline V gives CDR1 SGHRS, CDR2 YFSETQ. The DNA for the CDR3 is TGCGCCAGCAGCTCACAGGGGGCTGGGAGTGGAAACACCATATATTTT. Translated: CASSSQGAGSGNTIYF.

At least ten counts were recorded for this clonotype. J is TRBJ1-1 and V is TRBV27; possible D gene TRBD1, 6 bases. V was pared by 2 bases and J by 7 bases, with 11 bases between. Germline V gene sequence: CDR1 MNHEY, CDR2 SMNVEV (reference sequence). The CDR3 is made up of 13 amino acids. The CDR3 DNA sequence: TGTGCCAGCAGTTTAGACAGGTTAGGTGAAGCTTTCTTT. Its translation: CASSLDRLGEAFF.

A remark on this clonotype: Since a much larger clone is just one base distant, this may be a read error. The V gene is TRBV6-2 or TRBV6-3, the J gene TRBJ2-3; TRBD1 matches 10 bases. The CDR3 loop spans 16 amino acids. The germline CDR1 and CDR2 sequences are MNHEY and SVGEGT. Trimming removed 6 bases from V and 2 bases from J; junction bases left unmatched: 8. In DNA, the CDR3 is TGTGCCAGCAGCCCCGACAGGGGGCCTGACACAGATACGCAGTATTTT. Translated, it gives CASSPDRGPDTDTQYF.